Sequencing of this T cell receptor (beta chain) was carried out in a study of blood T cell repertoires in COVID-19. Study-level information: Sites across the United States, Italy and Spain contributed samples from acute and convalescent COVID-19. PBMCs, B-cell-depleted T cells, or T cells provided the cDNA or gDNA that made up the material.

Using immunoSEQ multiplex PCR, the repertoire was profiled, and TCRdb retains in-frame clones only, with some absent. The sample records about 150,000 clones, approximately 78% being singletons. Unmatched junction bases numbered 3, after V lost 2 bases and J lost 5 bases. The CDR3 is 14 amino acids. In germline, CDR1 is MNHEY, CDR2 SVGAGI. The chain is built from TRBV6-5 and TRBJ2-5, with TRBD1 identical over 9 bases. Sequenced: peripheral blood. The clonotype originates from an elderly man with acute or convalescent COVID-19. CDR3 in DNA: TGTGCCAGCAGTTACCAGGGGACAGGGGAGACCCAGTACTTC. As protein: CASSYQGTGETQYF.